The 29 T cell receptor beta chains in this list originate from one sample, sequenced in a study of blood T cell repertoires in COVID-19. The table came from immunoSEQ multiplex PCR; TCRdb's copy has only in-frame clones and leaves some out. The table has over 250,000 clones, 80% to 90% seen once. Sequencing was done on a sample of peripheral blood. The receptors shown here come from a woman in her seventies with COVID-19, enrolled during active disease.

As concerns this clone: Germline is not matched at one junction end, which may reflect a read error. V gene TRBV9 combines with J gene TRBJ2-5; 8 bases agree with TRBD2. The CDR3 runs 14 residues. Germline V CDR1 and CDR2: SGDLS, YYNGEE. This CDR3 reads CASSAPGGQETQYF. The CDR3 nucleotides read TGTGCAAGCAGTGCGCCGGGGGGGCAAGAGACCCAGTACTTC.

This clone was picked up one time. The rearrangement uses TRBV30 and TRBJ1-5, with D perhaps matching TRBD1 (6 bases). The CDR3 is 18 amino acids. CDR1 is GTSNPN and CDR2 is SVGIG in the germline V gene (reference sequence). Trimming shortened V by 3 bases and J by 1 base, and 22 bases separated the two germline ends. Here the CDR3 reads CAWSPRPGGRASNQPQHF. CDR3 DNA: TGTGCCTGGAGCCCACGACCCGGGGGGCGAGCGAGCAATCAGCCCCAGCATTTT.

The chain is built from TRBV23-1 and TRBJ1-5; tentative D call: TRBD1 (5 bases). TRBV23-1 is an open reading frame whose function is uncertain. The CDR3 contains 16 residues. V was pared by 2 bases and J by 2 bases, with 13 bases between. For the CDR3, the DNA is TGCGCCAGCAGTCAAGATGGGCAGGGCGGCAATCAGCCCCAGCATTTT. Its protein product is CASSQDGQGGNQPQHF.

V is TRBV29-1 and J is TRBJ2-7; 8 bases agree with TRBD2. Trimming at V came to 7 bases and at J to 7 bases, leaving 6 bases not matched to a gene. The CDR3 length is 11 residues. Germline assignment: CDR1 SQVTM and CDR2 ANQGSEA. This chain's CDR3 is CSAGGAGEQYF. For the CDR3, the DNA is TGCAGCGCCGGGGGGGCGGGAGAGCAGTACTTC.

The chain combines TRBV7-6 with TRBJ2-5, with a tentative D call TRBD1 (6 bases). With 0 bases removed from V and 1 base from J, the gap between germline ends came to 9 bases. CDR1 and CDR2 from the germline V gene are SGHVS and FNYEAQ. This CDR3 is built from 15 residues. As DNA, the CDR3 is TGTGCCAGCAGCTTAGCGGTGGGGGCCCAAGAGACCCAGTACTTC. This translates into CASSLAVGAQETQYF. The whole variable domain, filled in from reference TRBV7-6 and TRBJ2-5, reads GAGVSQSPRYKVTKRGQDVALRCDPISGHVSLYWYRQALGQGPEFLTYFNYEAQQDKSGLPNDRFSAERPEGSISTLTIQRTEQRDSAMYRCASSLAVGAQETQYFGPGTRLLVL.

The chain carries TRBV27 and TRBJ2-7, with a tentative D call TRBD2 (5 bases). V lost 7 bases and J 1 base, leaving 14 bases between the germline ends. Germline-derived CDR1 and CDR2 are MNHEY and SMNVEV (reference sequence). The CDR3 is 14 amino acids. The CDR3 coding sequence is TGTGCCAGCACGAGGGAACGGGGATCCTACGAGCAGTACTTC. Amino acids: CASTRERGSYEQYF.

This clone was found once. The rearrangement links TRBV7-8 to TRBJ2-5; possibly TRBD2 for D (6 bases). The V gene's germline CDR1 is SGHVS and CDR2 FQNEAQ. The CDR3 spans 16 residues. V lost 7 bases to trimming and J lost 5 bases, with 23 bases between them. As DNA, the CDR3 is TGTGCCAGCACCAAACGGCGATTACGGGACTCGGAGACCCAGTACTTC. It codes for CASTKRRLRDSETQYF.

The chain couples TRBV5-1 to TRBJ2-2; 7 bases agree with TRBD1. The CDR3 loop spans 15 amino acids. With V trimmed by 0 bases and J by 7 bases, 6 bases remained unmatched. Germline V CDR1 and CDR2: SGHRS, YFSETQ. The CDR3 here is CASSLEGGISGELFF. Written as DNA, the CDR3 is TGCGCCAGCAGCTTGGAAGGGGGCATCAGCGGGGAGCTGTTTTTT.

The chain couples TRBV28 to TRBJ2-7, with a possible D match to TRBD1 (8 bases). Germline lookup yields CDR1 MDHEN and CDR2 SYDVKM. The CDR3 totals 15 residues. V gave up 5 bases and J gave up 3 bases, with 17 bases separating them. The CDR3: CASSSSYRGGYEQYF. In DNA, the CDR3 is TGTGCCAGCAGTAGCTCTTACAGGGGGGGCTACGAGCAGTACTTC.

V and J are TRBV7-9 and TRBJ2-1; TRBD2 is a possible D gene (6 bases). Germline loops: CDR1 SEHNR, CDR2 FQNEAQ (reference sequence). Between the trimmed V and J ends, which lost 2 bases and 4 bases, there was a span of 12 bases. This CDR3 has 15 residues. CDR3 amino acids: CASSLLFRGYNEQFF. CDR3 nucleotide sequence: TGTGCCAGCAGCTTATTATTTCGGGGGTACAATGAGCAGTTCTTC.

CDR3 residues: CASSLLAGGQETQYF. DNA of the CDR3: TGTGCCAGCAGCTTGCTAGCGGGGGGCCAAGAGACCCAGTACTTC. V usage is TRBV5-4 and J usage is TRBJ2-5; 11 bases are shared with TRBD2. Per germline, CDR1 SGHNT and CDR2 YYREEE (reference sequence). The CDR3 extends over 15 amino acids. V shed 1 base, J shed 1 base, and the junction held 0 bases outside the gene matches. Filled out from reference TRBV5-4 and TRBJ2-5, the complete variable domain reads ETGVTQSPTHLIKTRGQQVTLRCSSQSGHNTVSWYQQALGQGPQFIFQYYREEENGRGNFPPRFSGLQFPNYSSELNVNALELDDSALYLCASSLLAGGQETQYFGPGTRLLVL.

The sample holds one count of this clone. CDR3 DNA sequence: TGTGCCAGTAGTATAGGTCAGAACAATGAGCAGTTCTTC. Amino acids: CASSIGQNNEQFF. V gene TRBV19 combines with J gene TRBJ2-1; D gene uncertain. Trimming stripped 1 base from V and 5 bases from J, with 6 bases between. This CDR3 contains 13 residues. Germline assignment: CDR1 LNHDA and CDR2 SQIVND (reference sequence).

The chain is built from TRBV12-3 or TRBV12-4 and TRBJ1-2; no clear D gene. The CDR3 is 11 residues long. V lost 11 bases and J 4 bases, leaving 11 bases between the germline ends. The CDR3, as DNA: TGTGCCCCGGGAGGGAGCTATGGCTACACCTTC. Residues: CAPGGSYGYTF.

For the CDR3, the DNA is TGTGCCACCAGTGACCTAGGACAGGGAGCCACCGGGGAGCTGTTTTTT. Translated: CATSDLGQGATGELFF. The rearrangement joins TRBV24-1 to TRBJ2-2, with 8 bases matching TRBD1. V shed 4 bases and J 4 bases; nucleotides not matched to a gene: 7. Germline-derived CDR1 and CDR2 are KGHDR and SFDVKD. This CDR3 is 16 amino acids long.

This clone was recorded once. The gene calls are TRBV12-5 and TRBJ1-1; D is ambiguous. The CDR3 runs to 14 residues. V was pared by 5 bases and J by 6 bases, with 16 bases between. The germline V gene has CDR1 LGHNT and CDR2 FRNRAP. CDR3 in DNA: TGTGCTAGTGGTCCCCGACCGGGTACCGCTGAAGCTTTCTTT. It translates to CASGPRPGTAEAFF.

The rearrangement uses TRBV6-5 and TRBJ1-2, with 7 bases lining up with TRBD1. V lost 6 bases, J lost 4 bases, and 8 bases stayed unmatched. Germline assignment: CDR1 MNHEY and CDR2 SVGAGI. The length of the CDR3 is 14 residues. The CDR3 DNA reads TGTGCCAGCAGATCACAGGGGATGCTCTATGGCTACACCTTC. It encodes CASRSQGMLYGYTF.

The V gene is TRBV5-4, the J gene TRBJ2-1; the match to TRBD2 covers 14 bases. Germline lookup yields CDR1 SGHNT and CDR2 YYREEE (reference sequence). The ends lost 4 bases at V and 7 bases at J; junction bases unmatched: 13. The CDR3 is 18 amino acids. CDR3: CASSLHRLAGGPGNEQFF. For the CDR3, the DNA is TGTGCCAGCAGCCTCCACCGACTAGCGGGGGGGCCGGGGAATGAGCAGTTCTTC.

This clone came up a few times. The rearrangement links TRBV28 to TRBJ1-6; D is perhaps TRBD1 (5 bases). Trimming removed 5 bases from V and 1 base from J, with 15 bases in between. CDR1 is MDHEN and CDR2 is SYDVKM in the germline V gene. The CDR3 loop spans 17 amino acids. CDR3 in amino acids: CASSGAGGGSYNSPLHF. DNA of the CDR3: TGTGCCAGCAGTGGCGCCGGGGGGGGATCCTATAATTCACCCCTCCACTTT. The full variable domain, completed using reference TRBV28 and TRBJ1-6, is DVKVTQSSRYLVKRTGEKVFLECVQDMDHENMFWYRQDPGLGLRLIYFSYDVKMKEKGDIPEGYSVSREKKERFSLILESASTNQTSMYLCASSGAGGGSYNSPLHFGNGTRLTVT.

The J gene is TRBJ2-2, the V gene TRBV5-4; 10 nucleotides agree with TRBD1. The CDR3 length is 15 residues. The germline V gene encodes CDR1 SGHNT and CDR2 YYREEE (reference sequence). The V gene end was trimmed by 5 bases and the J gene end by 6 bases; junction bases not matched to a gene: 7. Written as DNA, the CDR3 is TGTGCCAGCAGTTCCCCGACAGGGGGCCCCGGGGAGCTGTTTTTT. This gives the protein CASSSPTGGPGELFF.

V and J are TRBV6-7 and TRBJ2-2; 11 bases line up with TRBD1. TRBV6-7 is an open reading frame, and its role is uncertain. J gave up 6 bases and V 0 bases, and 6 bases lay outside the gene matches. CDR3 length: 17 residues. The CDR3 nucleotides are TGTGCCAGCAGTTACTCAGAGGGACAGGGGGAACCCGGGGAGCTGTTTTTT. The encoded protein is CASSYSEGQGEPGELFF.

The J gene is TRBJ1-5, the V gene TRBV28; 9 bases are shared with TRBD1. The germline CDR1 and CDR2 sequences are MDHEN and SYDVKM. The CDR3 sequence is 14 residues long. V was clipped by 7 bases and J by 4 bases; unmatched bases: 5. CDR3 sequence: CASKMTGGNQPQHF. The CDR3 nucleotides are TGTGCCAGCAAGATGACAGGGGGAAATCAGCCCCAGCATTTT.

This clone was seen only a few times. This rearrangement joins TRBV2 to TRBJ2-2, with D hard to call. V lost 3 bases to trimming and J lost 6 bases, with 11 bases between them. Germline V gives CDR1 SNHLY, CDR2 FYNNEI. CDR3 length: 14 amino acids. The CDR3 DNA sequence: TGTGCCAGCAGTGATTCTTTGGGCGCCGGGGAGCTGTTTTTT. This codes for CASSDSLGAGELFF.

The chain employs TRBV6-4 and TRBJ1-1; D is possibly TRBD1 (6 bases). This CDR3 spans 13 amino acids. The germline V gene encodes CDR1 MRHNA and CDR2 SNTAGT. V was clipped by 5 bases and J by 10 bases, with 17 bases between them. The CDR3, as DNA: TGTGCCAGCAGTCCAGGGGAGGGTCGGGTAGCTTTCTTT. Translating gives CASSPGEGRVAFF.

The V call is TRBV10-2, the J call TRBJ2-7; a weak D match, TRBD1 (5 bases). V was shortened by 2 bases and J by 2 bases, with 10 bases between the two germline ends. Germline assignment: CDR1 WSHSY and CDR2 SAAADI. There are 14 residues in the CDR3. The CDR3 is CASSERAGPYEQYF. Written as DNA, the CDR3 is TGCGCCAGCAGTGAGAGGGCAGGGCCCTACGAGCAGTACTTC.

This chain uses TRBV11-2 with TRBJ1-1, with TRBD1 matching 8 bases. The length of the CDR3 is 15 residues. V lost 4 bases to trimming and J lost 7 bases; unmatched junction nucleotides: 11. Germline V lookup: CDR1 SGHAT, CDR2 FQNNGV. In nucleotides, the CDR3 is TGTGCCAGCAGCTGGGCGTCGGACAGGGTCAATGAAGCTTTCTTT. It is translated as CASSWASDRVNEAFF. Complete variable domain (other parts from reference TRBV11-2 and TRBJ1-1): EAGVAQSPRYKIIEKRQSVAFWCNPISGHATLYWYQQILGQGPKLLIQFQNNGVVDDSQLPKDRFSAERLKGVDSTLKIQPAKLEDSAVYLCASSWASDRVNEAFFGQGTRLTVV.

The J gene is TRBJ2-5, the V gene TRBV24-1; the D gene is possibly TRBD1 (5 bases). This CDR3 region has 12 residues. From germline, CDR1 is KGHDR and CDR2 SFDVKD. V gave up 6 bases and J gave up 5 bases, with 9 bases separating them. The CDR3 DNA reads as TGTGCCACCAGTCAGGGTTGGGAGACCCAGTACTTC. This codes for CATSQGWETQYF.

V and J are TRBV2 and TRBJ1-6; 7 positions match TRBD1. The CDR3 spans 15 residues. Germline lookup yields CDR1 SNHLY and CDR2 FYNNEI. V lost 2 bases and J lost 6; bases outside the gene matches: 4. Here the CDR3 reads CASSEQGGGNSPLHF. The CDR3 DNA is TGTGCCAGCAGTGAACAAGGGGGCGGTAATTCACCCCTCCACTTT.

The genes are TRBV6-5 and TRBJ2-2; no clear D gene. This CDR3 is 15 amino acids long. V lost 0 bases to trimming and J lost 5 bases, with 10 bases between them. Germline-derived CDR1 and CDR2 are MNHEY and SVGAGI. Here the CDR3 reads CASSYSPGRTGELFF. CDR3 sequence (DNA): TGTGCCAGCAGTTACTCGCCAGGCCGGACCGGGGAGCTGTTTTTT.

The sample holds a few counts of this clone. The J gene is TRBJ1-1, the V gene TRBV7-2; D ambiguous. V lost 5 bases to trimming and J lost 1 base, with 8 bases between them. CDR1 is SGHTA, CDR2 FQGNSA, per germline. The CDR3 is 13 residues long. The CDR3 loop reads CASSSRENTEAFF. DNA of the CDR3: TGTGCCAGCAGCAGTCGGGAGAACACTGAAGCTTTCTTT. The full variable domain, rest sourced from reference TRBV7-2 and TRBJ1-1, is GAGVSQSPSNKVTEKGKDVELRCDPISGHTALYWYRQSLGQGLEFLIYFQGNSAPDKSGLPSDRFSAERTGGSVSTLTIQRTQQEDSAVYLCASSSRENTEAFFGQGTRLTVV.